This TCR beta chain was recovered during a study of T cell responses to AZD1222 COVID-19 vaccine (dated by TCRdb to 2020 to 2023). Regarding the complete study: TCR sequencing covered roughly 230 trial participants: about 210 given two doses of AZD1222 and approximately 26 given two doses of MenACWY control vaccine. Enrollment into the trials was organized by age into subgroups of 18-55, 56-69 and 70-plus years, and those subgroups contained roughly 150, 30 and 60 TCR-sequenced participants, respectively. Overall study outcomes, separate from this receptor: Participants were mostly white British, with more females than males. The authors suggested clonal diversity may have been underestimated. In the small 56-69-year group, the increase in depth fell short of significance, most likely because of low power. After two AZD1222 doses, spike-specific TCR breadth and depth were significantly higher than at day 0 and than in MenACWY recipients. The whole spike protein was spanned by vaccine-associated CD4 TCRs, and dominant responses were seen in regions 160-218 and 743-854. Because no day 14 peak-response samples were available, the repertoires could be characterized only after the peak T cell response. Reportedly, almost half of the unique spike-specific TCRs recognized epitopes lying outside the regions that are mutated in the B.1.351 and B.1.1.7 variants. Only six or seven AZD1222 recipients were SARS-CoV-2 seropositive at baseline, limiting conclusions about previously exposed vaccinees.

With regard to this clone: Its antigen target is currently unknown. Base qualities are not provided; no much larger clone lies one nucleotide away.

The meaning of the sample's time point label: baseline before first vaccination. The treatment or condition label on this specimen signifies: meningococcal conjugate vaccine given as trial control. Vaccinee samples came from UK trials COV001 and COV002, including a single-blind randomized controlled phase 2/3 trial of AZD1222 (ChAdOx1 nCoV-19) in healthy adults. For TCRbeta chain sequencing, PBMC samples from trial participants were taken at day 0 and at day 28 after the second dose. The germline V gene (reference sequence) yields GTSNPN for CDR1 and SVGIG for CDR2. The CDR3, cysteine through phenylalanine, is 14 amino acids long. Only the CDR3 DNA stays, 42 bases, in frame from base 1. Deletion took 0 bases off V and 4 bases off J, with a span of 10 bases between the germline ends. The CDR3 regions of human TCRbeta chains were subjected to immunosequencing. In the source study's methods: Repertoire TCRs were checked for matches against a reference library of SARS-CoV-2-specific TCRs that had been generated using the MIRA antigen-specificity platform. Breadth was defined as the fraction of unique TCRs that were SARS-CoV-2-associated. Depth was defined as the fraction of total T cells that were SARS-CoV-2-associated. Using the MIRA data, each spike-specific TCR was assigned both to the spike region to which the TCR was reactive and to a CD4 or CD8 class. Log10-transformed breadth and depth values were compared by one-way ANOVA with Sidak's multiple comparisons tests. In its TCRdb copy, this immuneACCESS table keeps in-frame sequences only and misses some clones. Where compared with another copy, unresolved V genes explain less than half of these, and the others have no known cause. V, J and clone size are those of that table, while D and trimming were read from the DNA. This sample has tens of thousands of clones in its table, and over 80% of those were observed once. 4.5% of the sample is in the top ten clones.

The sample in question was peripheral blood, obtained on day 0 of MenACWY control vaccination. The receptor chain draws on TRBV30 and TRBJ1-5; the D gene identity is not certain. The origin of this receptor is an adult in good health. The nucleotides are TGTGCCTGGAGTGTCCTGCAGGCGAATCAGCCCCAGCATTTT. Translated, this is CAWSVLQANQPQHF. Reference TRBV30 and TRBJ1-5 genes cover what lies past the CDR3, so the full variable domain is SQTIHQWPATLVQPVGSPLSLECTVEGTSNPNLYWYRQAAGRGLQLLFYSVGIGQISSEVPQNLSASRPQDRQFILSSKKLLLSDSGFYLCAWSVLQANQPQHFGDGTRLSIL.